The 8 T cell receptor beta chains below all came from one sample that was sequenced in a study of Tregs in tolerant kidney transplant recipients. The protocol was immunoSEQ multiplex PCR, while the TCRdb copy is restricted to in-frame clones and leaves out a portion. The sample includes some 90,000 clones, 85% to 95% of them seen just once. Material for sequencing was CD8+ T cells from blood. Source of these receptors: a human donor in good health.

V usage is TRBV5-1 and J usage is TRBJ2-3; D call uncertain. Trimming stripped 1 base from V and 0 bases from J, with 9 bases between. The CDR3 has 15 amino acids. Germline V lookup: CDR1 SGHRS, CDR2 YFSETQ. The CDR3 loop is CASSLTSSSTDTQYF. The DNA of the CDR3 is TGCGCCAGCAGCTTGACCAGCAGTAGCACAGATACGCAGTATTTT. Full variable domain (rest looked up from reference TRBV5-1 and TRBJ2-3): KAGVTQTPRYLIKTRGQQVTLSCSPISGHRSVSWYQQTPGQGLQFLFEYFSETQRNKGNFPGRFSGRQFSNSRSEMNVSTLELGDSALYLCASSLTSSSTDTQYFGPGTRLTVL.

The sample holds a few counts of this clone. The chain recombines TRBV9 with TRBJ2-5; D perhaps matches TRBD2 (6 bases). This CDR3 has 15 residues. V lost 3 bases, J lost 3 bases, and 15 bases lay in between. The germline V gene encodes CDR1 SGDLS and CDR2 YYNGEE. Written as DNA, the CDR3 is TGTGCCAGCAGCGCCCTAGGTGGGGGGAAAGAGACCCAGTACTTC. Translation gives CASSALGGGKETQYF.

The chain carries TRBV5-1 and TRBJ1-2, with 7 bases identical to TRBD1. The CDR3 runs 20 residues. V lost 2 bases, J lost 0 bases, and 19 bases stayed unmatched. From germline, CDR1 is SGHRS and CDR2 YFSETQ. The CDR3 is CASSLGDPGTASVTNYGYTF. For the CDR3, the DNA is TGCGCCAGCAGCTTAGGGGACCCCGGGACAGCATCGGTCACTAACTATGGCTACACCTTC.

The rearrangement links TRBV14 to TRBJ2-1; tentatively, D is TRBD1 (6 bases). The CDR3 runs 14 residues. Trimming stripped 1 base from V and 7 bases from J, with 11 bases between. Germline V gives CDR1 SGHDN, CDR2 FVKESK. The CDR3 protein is CASSQVTGTNEQFF. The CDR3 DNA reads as TGTGCCAGCAGCCAAGTAACAGGGACGAATGAGCAGTTCTTC.

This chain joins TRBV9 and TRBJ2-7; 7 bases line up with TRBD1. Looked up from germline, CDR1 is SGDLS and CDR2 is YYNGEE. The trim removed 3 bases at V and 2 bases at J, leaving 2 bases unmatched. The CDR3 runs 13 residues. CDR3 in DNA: TGTGCCAGCAGCGGGGGACAGACCTACGAGCAGTACTTC. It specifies CASSGGQTYEQYF.

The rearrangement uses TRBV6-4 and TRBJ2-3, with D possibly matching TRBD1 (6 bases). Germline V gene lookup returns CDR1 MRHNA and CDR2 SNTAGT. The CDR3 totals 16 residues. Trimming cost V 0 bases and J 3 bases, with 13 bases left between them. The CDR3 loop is CASSDSKGGSTDTQYF. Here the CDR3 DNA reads TGTGCCAGCAGTGACTCGAAAGGGGGATCGACAGATACGCAGTATTTT.

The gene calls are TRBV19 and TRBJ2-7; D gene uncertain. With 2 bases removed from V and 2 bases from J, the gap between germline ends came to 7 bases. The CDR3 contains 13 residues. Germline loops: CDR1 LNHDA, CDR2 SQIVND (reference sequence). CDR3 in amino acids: CASSIRTAYEQYF. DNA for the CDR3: TGTGCCAGTAGTATACGAACGGCCTACGAGCAGTACTTC.

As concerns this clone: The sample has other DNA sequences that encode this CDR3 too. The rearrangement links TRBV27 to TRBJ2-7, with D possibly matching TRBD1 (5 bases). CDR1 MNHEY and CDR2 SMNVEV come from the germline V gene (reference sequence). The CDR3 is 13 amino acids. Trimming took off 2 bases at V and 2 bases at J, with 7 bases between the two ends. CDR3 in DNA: TGTGCCAGCAGTTTAGCAGGGACCTACGAGCAGTACTTC. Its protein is CASSLAGTYEQYF.